These 22 T cell receptor beta chains were all obtained from the same sample, sequenced in a study of blood T cell repertoires in COVID-19 (TCRdb year 2020). The library was obtained by the immunoSEQ multiplex PCR assay. Here the immuneACCESS table is served through TCRdb, limited to in-frame sequences with V and J called. Missing clones are a known gap in these copies; in checked studies unresolved V genes cover under half, and the rest lacks a known reason. This sample has over 30,000 clones in its table, and more than 70% of those were observed once. In total, the top ten clones hold about 13% of the sample. Sequencing was performed on peripheral blood. The receptor set was obtained from a human donor with active COVID-19. The donor label of this sample is uncertain.

The V and J genes are TRBV7-9 and TRBJ2-1; tentative D call: TRBD2 (7 bases). The CDR3 totals 16 residues. Germline V lookup: CDR1 SEHNR, CDR2 FQNEAQ (reference sequence). V lost 5 bases and J 8 bases, leaving 22 bases between the germline ends. CDR3: CASSAQGGGFWDEQFF. The CDR3 DNA reads TGTGCCAGCAGCGCTCAGGGAGGGGGGTTCTGGGATGAGCAGTTCTTC. The full variable domain, in which reference TRBV7-9 and TRBJ2-1 provide the parts outside the CDR3, is DTGVSQNPRHKITKRGQNVTFRCDPISEHNRLYWYRQTLGQGPEFLTYFQNEAQLEKSRLLSDRFSAERPKGSFSTLEIQRTEQGDSAMYLCASSAQGGGFWDEQFFGPGTRLTVL.

The V and J genes are TRBV2 and TRBJ2-7; D might be TRBD2 (5 bases). Trimming took off 6 bases at V and 6 bases at J, with 18 bases between the two ends. The germline V gene encodes CDR1 SNHLY and CDR2 FYNNEI. The CDR3 has 14 residues. The CDR3 region has the DNA TGTGCCAGCAGCGCCGAGGGCCTCTTCACCGAGCAGTACTTC. Amino acid sequence: CASSAEGLFTEQYF. Supplemented by reference TRBV2 and TRBJ2-7, the full variable domain reads EPEVTQTPSHQVTQMGQEVILRCVPISNHLYFYWYRQILGQKVEFLVSFYNNEISEKSEIFDDQFSVERPDGSNFTLKIRSTKLEDSAMYFCASSAEGLFTEQYFGPGTRLTVT.

This clone occurred once. The V gene is TRBV7-9, the J gene TRBJ2-3; the match to TRBD1 covers 9 bases. Trimming removed 5 bases from V and 4 bases from J; junction bases left unmatched: 13. This CDR3 spans 17 amino acids. Germline assignment: CDR1 SEHNR and CDR2 FQNEAQ (reference sequence). CDR3 DNA sequence: TGTGCCAGCAGCCCTGGGTGGTGGGGACAGGGAGCAGATACGCAGTATTTT. Protein: CASSPGWWGQGADTQYF.

The chain employs TRBV19 and TRBJ1-2, with TRBD1 as a possible D gene (6 bases). The CDR3 spans 13 residues. In germline, CDR1 is LNHDA, CDR2 SQIVND (reference sequence). V lost 0 bases and J 5 bases, leaving 7 bases between the germline ends. The CDR3 bases are TGTGCCAGTAGTATAGACAGGGGATATGGCTACACCTTC. Its translation is CASSIDRGYGYTF.

J is TRBJ2-7 and V is TRBV2, with 11 bases matching TRBD2. Per the germline V gene, CDR1 is SNHLY and CDR2 is FYNNEI. The CDR3 length is 17 residues. V shed 6 bases and J 1 base; nucleotides not matched to a gene: 11. CDR3 protein: CASRAPSGGRRSYEQYF. In nucleotides, the CDR3 is TGTGCCAGCAGAGCCCCTAGCGGGGGGCGACGATCCTACGAGCAGTACTTC.

With regard to this clone: Within the sample, other DNA sequences also encode this same CDR3. The chain joins TRBV9 to TRBJ1-3; D is possibly TRBD1 (5 bases). V lost 2 bases, J lost 2 bases, and 11 bases lay in between. The CDR3 runs 15 residues. Looked up from germline, CDR1 is SGDLS and CDR2 is YYNGEE. CDR3 loop: CASSVGGVAGNTIYF. The CDR3 DNA reads as TGTGCCAGCAGCGTTGGGGGGGTGGCTGGAAACACCATATATTTT.

This sequence joins TRBV12-3 or TRBV12-4 and TRBJ2-2, with D possibly being TRBD2 (5 bases). The CDR3 sequence is 12 residues long. V was pared by 10 bases and J by 4 bases, with 10 bases between. In DNA, the CDR3 is TGTGCCACCTCAGGAGGCACCGGGGAGCTGTTTTTT. This translates into CATSGGTGELFF.

The rearrangement links TRBV5-4 to TRBJ2-3; 9 nucleotides align to TRBD2. The junction had 5 bases not matched to a gene; V was cut back by 1 base and J by 2 bases. The CDR3 loop spans 16 amino acids. Germline CDR1 is SGHNT and CDR2 is YYREEE (reference sequence). The CDR3 loop reads CASSLRLAGPTDTQYF. The DNA of the CDR3 is TGTGCCAGCAGCTTGCGGCTAGCGGGACCCACAGATACGCAGTATTTT.

This clone was seen a few times. The genes are TRBV12-3 or TRBV12-4 and TRBJ1-6; D gene ambiguous. The CDR3 length is 12 residues. Between the trimmed V and J ends, which lost 7 bases and 7 bases, there was a span of 8 bases. CDR3: CASTFLNSPLHF. The CDR3, as DNA: TGTGCCAGCACCTTCTTGAATTCACCCCTCCACTTT.

V usage is TRBV2 and J usage is TRBJ1-4; 8 positions match TRBD1. Germline values: CDR1 SNHLY, CDR2 FYNNEI. The CDR3 has 13 amino acids. V dropped 4 bases and J dropped 8; count of bases not matched to a gene: 3. CDR3 in amino acids: CASSAGGGEKLFF. CDR3 DNA: TGTGCCAGCAGTGCAGGGGGCGGCGAAAAACTGTTTTTT.

The V call is TRBV2, the J call TRBJ2-2; D uncertain. Germline V gene lookup returns CDR1 SNHLY and CDR2 FYNNEI. Trimming removed 5 bases at V and 0 bases at J, with 10 bases between. This CDR3 spans 15 amino acids. In DNA form, the CDR3 reads TGTGCCAGCAGTCGAGGTTCCACGAACACCGGGGAGCTGTTTTTT. It codes for CASSRGSTNTGELFF.

The rearrangement links TRBV24-1 to TRBJ2-5, with D tentatively TRBD2 (5 bases). Germline-derived CDR1 and CDR2 are KGHDR and SFDVKD. V gave up 3 bases and J gave up 2 bases, with 12 bases separating them. The CDR3 extends over 15 amino acids. The CDR3 DNA reads as TGTGCCACCAGTGATGCTAAGACTACGCAAGAGACCCAGTACTTC. This encodes CATSDAKTTQETQYF.

A few counts support this clone. The V call is TRBV7-2, the J call TRBJ1-5; perhaps TRBD1 as D (5 bases). This CDR3 contains 15 residues. The V gene lost 0 bases and the J gene lost 6 bases, with 12 bases spanning the gap. Germline CDR1 reads SGHTA; CDR2 reads FQGNSA. CDR3 nucleotide sequence: TGTGCCAGCAGCTTAGCGGGGGGGACGGGTCAGCCCCAGCATTTT. This gives the protein CASSLAGGTGQPQHF.

The V call is TRBV15, the J call TRBJ1-5; perhaps TRBD1 as D (5 bases). Deletions cut 0 bases from V and 7 bases from J, with 13 bases between. This CDR3 has 15 amino acids. Per the germline V gene, CDR1 is LNHNV and CDR2 is YYDKDF (reference sequence). This CDR3 reads CATSRDRGKRQPQHF. The CDR3 DNA sequence: TGTGCCACCAGCAGAGATAGGGGAAAACGGCAGCCCCAGCATTTT. The entire variable domain, with the rest obtained from reference TRBV15 and TRBJ1-5, is as follows: DAMVIQNPRYQVTQFGKPVTLSCSQTLNHNVMYWYQQKSSQAPKLLFHYYDKDFNNEADTPDNFQSRRPNTSFCFLDIRSPGLGDTAMYLCATSRDRGKRQPQHFGDGTRLSIL.

The chain recombines TRBV4-1 with TRBJ1-1, with 9 bases matching TRBD1. V lost 8 bases and J lost 7; bases outside the gene matches: 8. The CDR3 length is 13 residues. Germline CDR1 is MGHRA and CDR2 is YSYEKL. CDR3 DNA sequence: TGCGCCAGCCGGCGGGGACAGGGTGATGAAGCTTTCTTT. It translates to CASRRGQGDEAFF.

The chain employs TRBV7-2 and TRBJ1-5; D perhaps matches TRBD1 (6 bases). The CDR3 is 16 amino acids. Between the trimmed V and J ends, which lost 4 bases and 2 bases, there was a span of 15 bases. From germline, CDR1 is SGHTA and CDR2 FQGNSA. CDR3 sequence reads: CASSSQGVGGNQPQHF. CDR3 DNA sequence: TGTGCCAGCAGCTCACAGGGTGTAGGGGGCAATCAGCCCCAGCATTTT.

The chain links TRBV11-2 to TRBJ1-2, with a possible D match to TRBD1 (5 bases). The V gene's germline CDR1 is SGHAT and CDR2 FQNNGV. Trimming pared 1 base from V and 4 bases from J, leaving 10 bases between. The CDR3 loop spans 14 amino acids. Here the CDR3 DNA reads TGTGCCAGCAGCTTAGGACAGACGAGCTATGGCTACACCTTC. It codes for CASSLGQTSYGYTF.

This clone was found once. This rearrangement joins TRBV27 to TRBJ1-1, with 8 bases lining up with TRBD1. Losses at the gene ends were 5 bases for V and 4 bases for J; bases not matched to a gene: 3. The CDR3 runs to 13 residues. CDR1 MNHEY and CDR2 SMNVEV come from the germline V gene (reference sequence). DNA for the CDR3: TGTGCCAGCAGTCTAACAGGGGGCACTGAAGCTTTCTTT. This translates into CASSLTGGTEAFF.

The J gene is TRBJ1-3, the V gene TRBV6-5; D remains unclear. The V and J ends lost 5 bases and 0 bases respectively, with 8 bases between them. The CDR3 is made up of 14 amino acids. CDR1 and CDR2 from the germline V gene are MNHEY and SVGAGI. CDR3 residues: CASSRGFSGNTIYF. CDR3 in DNA: TGTGCCAGCAGTAGAGGTTTCTCTGGAAACACCATATATTTT.

This rearrangement joins TRBV18 to TRBJ1-4, with TRBD1 as a possible D gene (5 bases). CDR1 is KGHSH, CDR2 LQKENI, per germline. Trimming shortened V by 5 bases and J by 11 bases, and 12 bases separated the two germline ends. The CDR3 length is 12 residues. The chain's CDR3 is CASSVPGGKLFF. The CDR3 DNA reads as TGTGCCAGCTCAGTCCCGGGGGGGAAACTGTTTTTT.

V gene TRBV6-5 combines with J gene TRBJ1-1; D is unresolved. The V end lost 3 bases, the J end lost 6 bases, and 14 bases lay between the germline ends. The CDR3 is 14 residues long. Germline assignment: CDR1 MNHEY and CDR2 SVGAGI. In DNA form, the CDR3 reads TGTGCCAGCAGTTATGAGGGCCGGGTATCTGAAGCTTTCTTT. As protein: CASSYEGRVSEAFF.

This clone was recorded only once. The V and J genes are TRBV3-1 (or the pseudogene TRBV3-2) and TRBJ2-7; D might be TRBD1 (5 bases). The germline CDR1 and CDR2 sequences are LGHDT and YNNKEL (reference sequence). This CDR3 contains 11 residues. V was shortened by 9 bases and J by 1 base, with 7 bases between the two germline ends. CDR3 loop: CASTGSYEQYF. The DNA for the CDR3 is TGTGCCAGTACAGGTTCCTACGAGCAGTACTTC.